This entry is about one T cell receptor (beta chain). Its matching antigen is unknown. Here immunoSEQ multiplex PCR was the method, and the copy in TCRdb shows in-frame clones only, minus some. The sample lists about 12,000 clones, roughly 70% occurring once. This sample was taken from a study of somatic mutations in cytotoxic T cells in rheumatoid arthritis. Broader study findings: There were about an eighth of the roughly 65 patients in whom the largest CD8+ clone exceeded 20% of CD8+ cells.

Positive selection with magnetic beads achieved the isolation of CD4+ and CD8+ cells, followed by a flow cytometry check of purity. The V and J ends lost 3 bases and 8 bases, in that order; junction bases with no gene match: 9. Per germline, CDR1 MNHEY and CDR2 SMNVEV (reference sequence). This CDR3 is 14 amino acids long. The V call is TRBV27, the J call TRBJ1-2; the match to TRBD1 covers 7 bases. The source material was CD8+ T cells sorted from blood. The sequence was collected from a woman aged 40 to 55 in good health. The CDR3 DNA reads as TGTGCCAGCAGTTTCGGGACAGATGTACGGGGCTACACCTTC. Encoded protein: CASSFGTDVRGYTF.